The text below deals with one TCR beta chain. Its target is not known. Using immunoSEQ multiplex PCR, the repertoire was profiled, and TCRdb retains in-frame clones only, with some absent. Here the sample spans about 38,000 clones, about 81% being singletons. The data stem from a study of vaccination effects on CD4 cells after COVID-19. Overall study results and limits: The study got few convalescent patients and did not collect any early post-infection timepoints.

V shed 8 bases and J shed 4 bases, with 14 bases lying between them. Germline assignment: CDR1 SQVTM and CDR2 ANQGSEA. This CDR3 has 12 amino acids. CD4+ T cell isolation took place after 10 days of culture. Fresh IL-2-containing medium replaced half the medium on days 3 and 7. The chain joins TRBV29-1 to TRBJ2-5; possible D gene TRBD2, 6 bases. This material consisted of CD4+ T cells from PBMCs cultured without peptide, taken before COVID-19 vaccination. This receptor was obtained from a human donor who received a COVID-19 vaccine. The CDR3 spells CSTRKGGETQYF. In DNA form, the CDR3 reads TGCAGCACCCGGAAGGGAGGAGAGACCCAGTACTTC.